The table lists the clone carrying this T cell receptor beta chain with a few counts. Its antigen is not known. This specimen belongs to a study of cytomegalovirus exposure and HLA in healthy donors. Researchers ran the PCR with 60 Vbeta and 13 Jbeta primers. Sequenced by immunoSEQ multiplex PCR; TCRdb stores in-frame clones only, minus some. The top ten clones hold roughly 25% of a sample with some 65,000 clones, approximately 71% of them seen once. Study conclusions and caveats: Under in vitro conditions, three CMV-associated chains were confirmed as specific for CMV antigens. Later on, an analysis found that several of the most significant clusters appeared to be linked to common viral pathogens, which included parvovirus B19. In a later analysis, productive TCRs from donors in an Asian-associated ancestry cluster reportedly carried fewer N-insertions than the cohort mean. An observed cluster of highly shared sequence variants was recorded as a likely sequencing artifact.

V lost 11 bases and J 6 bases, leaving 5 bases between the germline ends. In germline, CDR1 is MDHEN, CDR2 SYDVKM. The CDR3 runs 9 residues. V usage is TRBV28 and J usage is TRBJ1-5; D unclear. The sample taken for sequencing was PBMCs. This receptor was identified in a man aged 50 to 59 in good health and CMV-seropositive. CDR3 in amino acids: CAGSQPQHF. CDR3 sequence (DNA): TGTGCCGGGAGTCAGCCCCAGCATTTT.